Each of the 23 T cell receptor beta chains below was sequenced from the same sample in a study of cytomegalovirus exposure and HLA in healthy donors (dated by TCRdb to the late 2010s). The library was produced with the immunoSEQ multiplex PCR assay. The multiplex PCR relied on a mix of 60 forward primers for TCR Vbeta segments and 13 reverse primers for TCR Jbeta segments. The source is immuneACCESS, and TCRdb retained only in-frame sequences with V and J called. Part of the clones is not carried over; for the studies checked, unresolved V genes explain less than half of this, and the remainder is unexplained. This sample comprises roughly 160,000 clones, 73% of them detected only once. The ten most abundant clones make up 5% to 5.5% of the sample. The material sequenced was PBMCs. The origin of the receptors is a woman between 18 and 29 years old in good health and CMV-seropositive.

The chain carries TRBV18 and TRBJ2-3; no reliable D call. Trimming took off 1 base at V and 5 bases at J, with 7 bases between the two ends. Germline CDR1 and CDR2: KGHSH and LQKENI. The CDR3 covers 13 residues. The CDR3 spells CASSPQAGDTQYF. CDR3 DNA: TGTGCCAGCTCACCACAGGCAGGAGATACGCAGTATTTT.

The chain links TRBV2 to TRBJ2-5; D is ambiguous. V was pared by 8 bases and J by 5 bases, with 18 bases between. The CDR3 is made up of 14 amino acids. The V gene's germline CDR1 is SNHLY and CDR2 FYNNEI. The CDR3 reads CASGELVLLETQYF. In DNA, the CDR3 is TGTGCCAGCGGAGAATTGGTTCTGTTGGAGACCCAGTACTTC.

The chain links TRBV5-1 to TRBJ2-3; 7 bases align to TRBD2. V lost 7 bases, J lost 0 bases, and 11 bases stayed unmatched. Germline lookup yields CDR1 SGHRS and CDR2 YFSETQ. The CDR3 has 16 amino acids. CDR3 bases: TGCGCCAGCCAGAGCGGGGACCGGGGAAGCACAGATACGCAGTATTTT. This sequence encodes CASQSGDRGSTDTQYF. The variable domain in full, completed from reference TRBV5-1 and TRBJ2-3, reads KAGVTQTPRYLIKTRGQQVTLSCSPISGHRSVSWYQQTPGQGLQFLFEYFSETQRNKGNFPGRFSGRQFSNSRSEMNVSTLELGDSALYLCASQSGDRGSTDTQYFGPGTRLTVL.

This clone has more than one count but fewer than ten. Here the CDR3 DNA reads TGTGCCAGCAGCCCAACCGGGACAGCCACCTACGAGCAGTACTTC. This codes for CASSPTGTATYEQYF. The V and J genes are TRBV9 and TRBJ2-7, with TRBD1 identical over 7 bases. The germline V gene has CDR1 SGDLS and CDR2 YYNGEE. CDR3 size: 15 residues. J lost 2 bases, V lost 4 bases, and 9 bases had no gene match.

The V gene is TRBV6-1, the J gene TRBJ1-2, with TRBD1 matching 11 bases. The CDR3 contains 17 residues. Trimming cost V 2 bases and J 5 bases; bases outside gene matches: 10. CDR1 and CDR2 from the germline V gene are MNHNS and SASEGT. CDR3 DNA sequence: TGTGCCAGCAGTGAATTGGAAGGGGACAGGGGGAATTATGGCTACACCTTC. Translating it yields CASSELEGDRGNYGYTF.

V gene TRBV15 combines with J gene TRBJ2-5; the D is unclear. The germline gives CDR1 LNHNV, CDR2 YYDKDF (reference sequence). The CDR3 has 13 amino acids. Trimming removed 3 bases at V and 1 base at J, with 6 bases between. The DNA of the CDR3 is TGTGCCACCAGCAGGTCAGGCCAAGAGACCCAGTACTTC. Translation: CATSRSGQETQYF.

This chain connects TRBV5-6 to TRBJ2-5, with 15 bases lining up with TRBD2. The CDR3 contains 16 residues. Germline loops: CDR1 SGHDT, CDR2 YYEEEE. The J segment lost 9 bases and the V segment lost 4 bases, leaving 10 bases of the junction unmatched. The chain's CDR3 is CASSPGLAGGQGAQYF. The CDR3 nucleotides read TGTGCCAGCAGCCCTGGACTAGCGGGGGGGCAGGGAGCCCAGTACTTC.

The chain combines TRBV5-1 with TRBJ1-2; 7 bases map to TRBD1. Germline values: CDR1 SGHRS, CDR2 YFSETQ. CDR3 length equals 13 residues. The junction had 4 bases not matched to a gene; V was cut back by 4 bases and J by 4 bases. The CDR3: CASSMGQSYGYTF. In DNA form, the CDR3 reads TGCGCCAGCAGCATGGGACAGTCCTATGGCTACACCTTC.

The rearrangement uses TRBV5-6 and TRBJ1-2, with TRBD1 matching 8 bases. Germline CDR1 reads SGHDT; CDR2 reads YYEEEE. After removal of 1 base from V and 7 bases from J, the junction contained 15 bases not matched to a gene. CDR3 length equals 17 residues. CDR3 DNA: TGTGCCAGCAGCTTGCCGGGGACAGGACCTTTAGCGGGTGGCTACACCTTC. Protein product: CASSLPGTGPLAGGYTF.

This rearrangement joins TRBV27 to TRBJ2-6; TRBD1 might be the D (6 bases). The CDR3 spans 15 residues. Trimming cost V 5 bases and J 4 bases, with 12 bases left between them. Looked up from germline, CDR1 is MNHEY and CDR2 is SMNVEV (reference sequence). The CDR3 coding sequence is TGTGCCAGCAGTCCCAGGGGTCACGGGGCCAACGTCCTGACTTTC. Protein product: CASSPRGHGANVLTF.

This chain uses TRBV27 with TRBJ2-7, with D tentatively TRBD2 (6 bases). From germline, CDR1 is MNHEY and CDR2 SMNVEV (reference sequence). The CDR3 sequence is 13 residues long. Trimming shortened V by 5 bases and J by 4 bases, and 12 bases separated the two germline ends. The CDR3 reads CASSGAGGYEQYF. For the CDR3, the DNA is TGTGCCAGCAGTGGGGCCGGGGGTTACGAGCAGTACTTC.

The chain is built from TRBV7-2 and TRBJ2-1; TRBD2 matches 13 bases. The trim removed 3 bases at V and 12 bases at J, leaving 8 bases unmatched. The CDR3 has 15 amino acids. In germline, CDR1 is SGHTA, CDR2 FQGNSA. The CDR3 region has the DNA TGTGCCAGCAGCTTGAAACTAGCGGGGGGGGGTGGGCAGTTCTTC. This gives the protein CASSLKLAGGGGQFF.

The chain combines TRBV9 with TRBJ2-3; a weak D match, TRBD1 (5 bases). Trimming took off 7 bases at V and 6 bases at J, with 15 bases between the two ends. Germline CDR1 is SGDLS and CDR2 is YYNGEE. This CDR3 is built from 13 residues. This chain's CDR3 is CASRGAPADTQYF. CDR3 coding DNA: TGTGCCAGCCGTGGGGCTCCGGCGGATACGCAGTATTTT.

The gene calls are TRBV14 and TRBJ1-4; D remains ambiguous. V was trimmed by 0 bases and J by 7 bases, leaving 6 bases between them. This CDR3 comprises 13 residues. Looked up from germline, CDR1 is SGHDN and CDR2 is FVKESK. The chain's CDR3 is CASSQDTGEKLFF. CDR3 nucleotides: TGTGCCAGCAGCCAAGATACGGGTGAAAAACTGTTTTTT.

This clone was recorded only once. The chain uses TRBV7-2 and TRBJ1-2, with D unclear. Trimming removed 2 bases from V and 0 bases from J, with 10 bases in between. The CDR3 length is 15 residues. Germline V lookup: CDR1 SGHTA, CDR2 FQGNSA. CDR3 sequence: CASSLMAVSNYGYTF. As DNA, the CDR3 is TGTGCCAGCAGCTTAATGGCAGTGTCTAACTATGGCTACACCTTC.

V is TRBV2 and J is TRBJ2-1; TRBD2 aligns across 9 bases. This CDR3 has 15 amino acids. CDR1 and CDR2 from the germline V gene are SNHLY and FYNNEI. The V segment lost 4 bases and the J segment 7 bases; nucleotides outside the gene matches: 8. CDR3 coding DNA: TGTGCCAGCAGTGCTGGCGGGGGGGCGGTAAATGAGCAGTTCTTC. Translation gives CASSAGGGAVNEQFF.

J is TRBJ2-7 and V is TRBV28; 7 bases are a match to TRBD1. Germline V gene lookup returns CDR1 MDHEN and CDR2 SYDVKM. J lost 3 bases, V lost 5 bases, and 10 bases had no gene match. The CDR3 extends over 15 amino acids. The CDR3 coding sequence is TGTGCCAGCAGTCCCGGGACAGAGCGAAACTACGAGCAGTACTTC. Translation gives CASSPGTERNYEQYF.

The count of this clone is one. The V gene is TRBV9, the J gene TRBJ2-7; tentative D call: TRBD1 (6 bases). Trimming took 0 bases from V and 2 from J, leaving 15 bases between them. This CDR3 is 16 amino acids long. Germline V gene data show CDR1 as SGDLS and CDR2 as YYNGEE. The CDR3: CASSVDGGVRPYEQYF. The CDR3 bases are TGTGCCAGCAGCGTAGATGGGGGCGTACGACCCTACGAGCAGTACTTC.

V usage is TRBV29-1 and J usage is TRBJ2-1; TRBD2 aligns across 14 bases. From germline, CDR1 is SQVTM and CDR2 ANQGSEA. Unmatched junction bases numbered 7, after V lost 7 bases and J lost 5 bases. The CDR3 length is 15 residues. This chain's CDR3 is CSGAGLAGGNNEQFF. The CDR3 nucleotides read TGCAGCGGCGCAGGACTAGCGGGGGGAAACAATGAGCAGTTCTTC.

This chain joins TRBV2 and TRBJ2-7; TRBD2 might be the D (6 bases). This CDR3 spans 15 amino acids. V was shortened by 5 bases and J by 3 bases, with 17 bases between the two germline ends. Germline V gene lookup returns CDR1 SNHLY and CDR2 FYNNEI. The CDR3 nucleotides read TGTGCCAGCAGTCTAACCGTCCCAGCGGGCTACGAGCAGTACTTC. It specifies CASSLTVPAGYEQYF. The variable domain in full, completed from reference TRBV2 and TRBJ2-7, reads EPEVTQTPSHQVTQMGQEVILRCVPISNHLYFYWYRQILGQKVEFLVSFYNNEISEKSEIFDDQFSVERPDGSNFTLKIRSTKLEDSAMYFCASSLTVPAGYEQYFGPGTRLTVT.

The CDR3 loop reads CASRWERTGELFF. In nucleotides, the CDR3 is TGTGCCAGCAGGTGGGAGCGGACCGGGGAGCTGTTTTTT. The chain combines TRBV6-1 with TRBJ2-2, with a weak D call TRBD2 (5 bases). Trimming cost V 6 bases and J 5 bases, with 10 bases left between them. The CDR3 has 13 amino acids. The germline V gene encodes CDR1 MNHNS and CDR2 SASEGT.

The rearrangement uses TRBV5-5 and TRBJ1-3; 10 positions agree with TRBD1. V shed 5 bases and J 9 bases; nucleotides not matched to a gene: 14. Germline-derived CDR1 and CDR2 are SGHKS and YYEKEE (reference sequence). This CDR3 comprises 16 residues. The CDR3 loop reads CASREGTGVTRSTIYF. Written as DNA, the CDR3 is TGTGCCAGCAGGGAAGGGACAGGGGTCACCAGGAGCACCATATATTTT.

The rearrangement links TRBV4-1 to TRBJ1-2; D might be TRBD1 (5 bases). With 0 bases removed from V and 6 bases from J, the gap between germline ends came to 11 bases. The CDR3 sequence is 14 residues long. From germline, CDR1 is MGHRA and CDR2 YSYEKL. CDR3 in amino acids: CASSQDEGTHGYTF. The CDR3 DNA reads TGCGCCAGCAGCCAAGATGAAGGGACTCATGGCTACACCTTC.